This T cell receptor (beta chain) appears in the sequencing data of a study of T cells in Graves' hyperthyroidism and ophthalmopathy (dated by TCRdb to about 2019). For the study in its entirety: Peripheral blood was collected at initial diagnosis, before any treatment. Whether ophthalmopathy could be predicted prospectively was tested in an independent validation cohort made up of 18 to 20 hyperthyroidism patients plus 17 patients who later progressed to ophthalmopathy. The paper describes TCR Vbeta CDR3 sequencing of 140 or so peripheral blood samples, made up of 43 ophthalmopathy patients, roughly 75 hyperthyroidism patients and 17 progressor patients. After blood sampling, hyperthyroidism patients were treated with methimazole at a starting dose of 30 mg daily, and ophthalmopathy patients were treated with high-dose intravenous methylprednisolone. To identify TCR V-J signatures that set the groups apart, the researchers used a discovery cohort of 95 to 100 patients, made up of 43 with Graves' ophthalmopathy and 57 with stable Graves' hyperthyroidism. In about six Graves' hyperthyroidism patients, the study also compared T-cell repertoires from thyroid tissue with T-cell repertoires from blood. The 85 to 100 discovery patients were divided at random into training and test sets in a 7:3 ratio.

What the research found in general, with its limitations: A 13 V-J signature model separated ophthalmopathy from stable hyperthyroidism, with just over 85% sensitivity and just under 84% specificity in cross-validation and 80%/75% in testing. During validation, the model predicted progression to ophthalmopathy a median of about 5.9 months ahead of onset, with roughly 65% sensitivity and less than 85% specificity. No statistical method was used to set the sample size in advance, and investigators knew the group allocation. Blood samples also contained most of the expanded thyroid clonotypes (frequency above 0.001), which suggests that blood repertoires may reflect thyroid immune responses.

The TCR beta CDR3 regions were amplified from RNA transcripts. A first-round RT-PCR of the TCR CDR3 used the HTBI primer set with the Qiagen OneStep RT-PCR kit. Libraries were constructed in a second round of multiplex PCR, after which size selection and purification were carried out. Sequencing of the libraries was done on an Illumina HiSeq2000 using paired-end 100 bp reads. The source study handled its data this way. SOAPnuke was used to process the raw data, throwing out any read that contained adapters or uncalled bases, had a mean Phred below 15, or lacked an exact constant-primer or identifier match. COPE v1.2.5 was used to merge high-quality paired reads, and clonotypes were defined as unique nucleotide sequences. MiTCR v1.1 was used to align the clonotypes against IMGT TRBV, TRBD and TRBJ reference segments. Analysis was restricted to V-J combinations with a frequency above 0.0001, which covered over 98% of repertoires. A TCS score was defined as the ratio between F50 (clonal expansion) and ExV (chaos), using BLOSUM62-based TCRdist between CDR3 peptides within each V-J. Welch's t-statistics and random forest reduced approximately 520 V-J features to some 14, which were used in a naive Bayes classifier (R e1071). The public reads were quality trimmed at Q25 with fastp and then assembled into clones with MiXCR by TCRdb, keeping productive beta chains. One record per CDR3 amino acid sequence lists the most common genes and DNA. TCRdb, not the original authors, processed these V and J calls. This sample is represented by roughly 660,000 distinct CDR3 sequences; 15% to 20% of them were singletons. Around a sixth of the sample goes to the ten largest clones.

V was cut back by 4 bases and J by 0 bases, leaving a gap of 17 bases between them. Inclusive of the bounding cysteine and phenylalanine, the CDR3 is 16 residues long. The DNA shown is the 48-base CDR3, in frame from base 1. The germline V gene supplies CDR1 SGHRS and CDR2 YFSETQ. A patient counted as having stable Graves' hyperthyroidism if no progression to ophthalmopathy occurred over 18 months of follow-up. Hyperthyroidism patients were newly diagnosed, with disease duration under 2 months, and aged 18 to 65 years. Patients with uncontrolled infections, other autoimmune diseases, pregnancy or lactation were excluded. Diagnoses were established on the basis of clinical symptoms, serum thyroxine and TRAb, thyroid ultrasound, and orbital computed tomography. Ficoll-Paque density gradient centrifugation was used to isolate PBMCs from approximately 10 ml of fresh peripheral blood. Total RNA was extracted with Trizol reagent, and quality was checked on an Agilent 2100 Bioanalyzer.

Many counts were recorded for this clonotype. The antigen it binds to is not known. No much larger clone exists at a distance of one base, and base qualities are not known. Sample: blood. The receptor was isolated from a man in his fifties or sixties with Graves' hyperthyroidism. This chain joins TRBV5-1 to TRBJ2-7; the D assignment is uncertain and may be TRBD1 or TRBD2, with 6 bases supporting each. The CDR3 sequence is CASSDEGRGDSYEQYF. The bases read TGCGCCAGCAGCGATGAAGGTAGGGGGGACTCCTACGAGCAGTACTTC.